This T cell receptor beta chain came from a study of T cells expressing NK-cell markers. Study-wide context: Repertoires of TCR beta were obtained from T cells sorted as CD3+CD56+NKG2C+, CD3+CD56+NKG2C- and CD3+CD56-NKG2C+.

About this clonotype: What it recognizes is unknown.

With UMIs, 5'RACE template switching was used to make TCR beta cDNA. One entry per CDR3 protein, without DNA, is what TCRdb gives after re-calling the 5' RACE reads. The sample's table shows around 14,000 distinct CDR3 sequences. The study's findings and limits: Among four donors, these clonotypes also ranked first in the CD3+CD56-NKG2C+ fraction. About 6 donors had dominant NKG2C+ clonotypes that comprised about 1.0-8% of their CD8+ T cells.

Germline CDR1 DFQATT, CDR2 SNEGSKA (reference sequence). This CDR3 has 13 residues. The chain carries TRBV20-1 and TRBJ1-1. The sequence was collected from a man aged 18-75 years in good health. The sample consisted of blood T cells: a sorted CD56 or NKG2C T cell subset, CD4+ or CD8+ T cells, or bulk PBMC T cells (not recorded which). CDR3 loop: CSARGLATLRAFF.